The present T cell receptor (beta chain) was sequenced within a study of T-cell memory formation after mild COVID-19. Germline CDR1 reads LNHDA; CDR2 reads SQIVND (reference sequence). The V gene end was trimmed by 1 base and the J gene end by 0 bases; junction bases not matched to a gene: 2. The CDR3 loop spans 16 amino acids. Via MiXCR, TCRdb re-called the 5' RACE reads, giving one row per CDR3 protein. The repertoire holds approximately 100,000 distinct CDR3 sequences, with around 12% as singletons. A few counts support this clonotype. The sample comprised PBMCs or a T cell subset sorted from them (not recorded which). This sequence originates from an adult woman who had mild COVID-19 (a few samples of this study predate the infection). Cell type and time point are not known. The chain carries TRBV19 and TRBJ2-3; 9 bases fit TRBD1. CDR3: CASSIGTGASTDTQYF. Written as DNA, the CDR3 is TGTGCCAGTAGTATAGGGACAGGGGCCAGCACAGATACGCAGTATTTT.